Listed below are T cell receptor beta chains from one sample, sequenced in a study of T cell responses to AZD1222 COVID-19 vaccine. The table came from immunoSEQ multiplex PCR; TCRdb's copy has only in-frame clones and leaves some out. The sample holds under 150,000 clones, approximately 90% seen once. This material consisted of peripheral blood, taken on day 0 of MenACWY control vaccination. The origin of the receptors is an adult in good health. CDR3s leave out the opening cysteine and the closing phenylalanine or tryptophan.

V gene: TRBV5-6
J gene: TRBJ1-2
CDR3 protein: ASSGLGGTNYGYT

V gene: TRBV7-3
J gene: TRBJ1-2
CDR3 protein: ASSLGPNLASNYGYT

V gene: TRBV5-4
J gene: TRBJ1-1
CDR3 protein: ASSPPGGHTEAF

V gene: TRBV3-1/TRBV3-2
J gene: TRBJ2-1
CDR3 protein: ASSYLPNEQF

V gene: TRBV27
J gene: TRBJ1-6
CDR3 protein: ASSYLDRSNSPLH

V gene: TRBV6-4
J gene: TRBJ2-1
CDR3 protein: ASSTGGAEDEQF

V gene: TRBV3-1/TRBV3-2
J gene: TRBJ2-3
CDR3 protein: ASSQDCEYTQY

V gene: TRBV14
J gene: TRBJ2-1
CDR3 protein: ASSQRSYNEQF

V gene: TRBV30
J gene: TRBJ2-7
CDR3 protein: AWGSSYEQY

V gene: TRBV18
J gene: TRBJ1-4
CDR3 protein: ASSRLQTNEKLF

V gene: TRBV7-2
J gene: TRBJ2-7
CDR3 protein: ASSPHGTADPYEQY

V gene: TRBV14
J gene: TRBJ2-7
CDR3 protein: ASSPRLAGEWY

V gene: TRBV9
J gene: TRBJ1-5
CDR3 protein: ASSVGDSNQPQH

V gene: TRBV7-3
J gene: TRBJ2-7
CDR3 protein: ASSLIPGLAGSEQY

V gene: TRBV19
J gene: TRBJ1-1
CDR3 protein: ASSTRGNTEAF

V gene: TRBV4-2
J gene: TRBJ1-1
CDR3 protein: ASSQGAVNTEAF

V gene: TRBV5-1
J gene: TRBJ1-5
CDR3 protein: ASREQTGGEQPQH

V gene: TRBV18
J gene: TRBJ2-6
CDR3 protein: ASSGTAGANVLT

V gene: TRBV24-1
J gene: TRBJ1-2
CDR3 protein: ATSDSHTGSEGYT

V gene: TRBV4-1
J gene: TRBJ1-2
CDR3 protein: ASSHDRGNYGYT

V gene: TRBV6-5
J gene: TRBJ2-7
CDR3 protein: ASSYSLGRESEQY

V gene: TRBV21-1
J gene: TRBJ2-1
CDR3 protein: ASSKVCGREYNEQF

V gene: TRBV7-9
J gene: TRBJ1-2
CDR3 protein: ASSLGSGTQGLSYT

V gene: TRBV5-1
J gene: TRBJ2-2
CDR3 protein: ASSLDGGRTGELF

V gene: TRBV11-3
J gene: TRBJ1-2
CDR3 protein: ASSLAAGGPGYT

V gene: TRBV30
J gene: TRBJ1-5
CDR3 protein: AWRAGTGNQPQH

V gene: TRBV5-1
J gene: TRBJ1-4
CDR3 protein: ASSLFGGANEKLF

V gene: TRBV19
J gene: TRBJ1-3
CDR3 protein: ASSMDSPVGNTIY

V gene: TRBV7-8
J gene: TRBJ2-1
CDR3 protein: ASSRGSSYNEQF

V gene: TRBV4-2
J gene: TRBJ1-6
CDR3 protein: ASRPARGTYNSPLH

V gene: TRBV10-3
J gene: TRBJ2-5
CDR3 protein: AIADRLGQETQY

V gene: TRBV12-3/TRBV12-4
J gene: TRBJ2-3
CDR3 protein: ASNAGAVGTQY

V gene: TRBV7-6
J gene: TRBJ2-1
CDR3 protein: ASSLAGGDYNEQF

V gene: TRBV29-1
J gene: TRBJ1-1
CDR3 protein: SADRGPNTEAF

V gene: TRBV27
J gene: TRBJ1-1
CDR3 protein: ASSLSGGRVNTEAF

V gene: TRBV3-1/TRBV3-2
J gene: TRBJ2-5
CDR3 protein: ASSQGETQY

V gene: TRBV7-6
J gene: TRBJ2-5
CDR3 protein: ASSLAGLAGAGETQY

V gene: TRBV3-1/TRBV3-2
J gene: TRBJ2-7
CDR3 protein: ASSQDRSPPYEQY

V gene: TRBV11-3
J gene: TRBJ2-5
CDR3 protein: ASSPTAGRRETQY

V gene: TRBV12-5
J gene: TRBJ1-3
CDR3 protein: ASGLVGAIY

V gene: TRBV9
J gene: TRBJ2-3
CDR3 protein: ASSLATSGRSDTQY

V gene: TRBV2
J gene: TRBJ1-5
CDR3 protein: ASSERGTQPQH

V gene: TRBV4-3
J gene: TRBJ1-1
CDR3 protein: ASSLWVNTEAF

V gene: TRBV6-5
J gene: TRBJ1-2
CDR3 protein: ASSYSSSGGYT

V gene: TRBV7-2
J gene: TRBJ2-7
CDR3 protein: ASSLAGNLYEQY

V gene: TRBV2
J gene: TRBJ1-1
CDR3 protein: ASSEAGWVTEAF

V gene: TRBV6-5
J gene: TRBJ2-1
CDR3 protein: ASRKQGENEQF

V gene: TRBV29-1
J gene: TRBJ2-3
CDR3 protein: SVRGGLFGTDTQY

V gene: TRBV9
J gene: TRBJ2-7
CDR3 protein: ASSESPTGGYEQY

V gene: TRBV9
J gene: TRBJ2-1
CDR3 protein: ASSPSGHNYNEQF

V gene: TRBV7-3
J gene: TRBJ2-1
CDR3 protein: ASSAGPLGSYNEQF

V gene: TRBV11-2
J gene: TRBJ2-5
CDR3 protein: ASSLGSGAQY

V gene: TRBV2
J gene: TRBJ1-1
CDR3 protein: ASSEGRGNTEAF

V gene: TRBV5-1
J gene: TRBJ2-2
CDR3 protein: ASRDRATNTGELF

V gene: TRBV6-5
J gene: TRBJ1-1
CDR3 protein: ASSYPGTSNEAF